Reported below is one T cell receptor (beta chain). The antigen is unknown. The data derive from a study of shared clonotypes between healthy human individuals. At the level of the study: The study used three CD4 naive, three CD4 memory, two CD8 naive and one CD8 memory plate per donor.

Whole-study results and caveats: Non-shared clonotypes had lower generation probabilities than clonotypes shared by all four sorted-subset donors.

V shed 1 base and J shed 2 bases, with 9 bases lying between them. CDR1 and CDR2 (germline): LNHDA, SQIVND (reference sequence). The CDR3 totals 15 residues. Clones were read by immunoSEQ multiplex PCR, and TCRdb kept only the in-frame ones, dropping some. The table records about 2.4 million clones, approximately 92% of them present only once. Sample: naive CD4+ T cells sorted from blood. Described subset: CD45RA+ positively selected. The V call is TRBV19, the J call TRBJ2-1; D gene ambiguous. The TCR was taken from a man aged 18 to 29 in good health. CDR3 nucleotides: TGTGCCAGTAGTATAGTTCCCGGAGCCTACAATGAGCAGTTCTTC. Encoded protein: CASSIVPGAYNEQFF.